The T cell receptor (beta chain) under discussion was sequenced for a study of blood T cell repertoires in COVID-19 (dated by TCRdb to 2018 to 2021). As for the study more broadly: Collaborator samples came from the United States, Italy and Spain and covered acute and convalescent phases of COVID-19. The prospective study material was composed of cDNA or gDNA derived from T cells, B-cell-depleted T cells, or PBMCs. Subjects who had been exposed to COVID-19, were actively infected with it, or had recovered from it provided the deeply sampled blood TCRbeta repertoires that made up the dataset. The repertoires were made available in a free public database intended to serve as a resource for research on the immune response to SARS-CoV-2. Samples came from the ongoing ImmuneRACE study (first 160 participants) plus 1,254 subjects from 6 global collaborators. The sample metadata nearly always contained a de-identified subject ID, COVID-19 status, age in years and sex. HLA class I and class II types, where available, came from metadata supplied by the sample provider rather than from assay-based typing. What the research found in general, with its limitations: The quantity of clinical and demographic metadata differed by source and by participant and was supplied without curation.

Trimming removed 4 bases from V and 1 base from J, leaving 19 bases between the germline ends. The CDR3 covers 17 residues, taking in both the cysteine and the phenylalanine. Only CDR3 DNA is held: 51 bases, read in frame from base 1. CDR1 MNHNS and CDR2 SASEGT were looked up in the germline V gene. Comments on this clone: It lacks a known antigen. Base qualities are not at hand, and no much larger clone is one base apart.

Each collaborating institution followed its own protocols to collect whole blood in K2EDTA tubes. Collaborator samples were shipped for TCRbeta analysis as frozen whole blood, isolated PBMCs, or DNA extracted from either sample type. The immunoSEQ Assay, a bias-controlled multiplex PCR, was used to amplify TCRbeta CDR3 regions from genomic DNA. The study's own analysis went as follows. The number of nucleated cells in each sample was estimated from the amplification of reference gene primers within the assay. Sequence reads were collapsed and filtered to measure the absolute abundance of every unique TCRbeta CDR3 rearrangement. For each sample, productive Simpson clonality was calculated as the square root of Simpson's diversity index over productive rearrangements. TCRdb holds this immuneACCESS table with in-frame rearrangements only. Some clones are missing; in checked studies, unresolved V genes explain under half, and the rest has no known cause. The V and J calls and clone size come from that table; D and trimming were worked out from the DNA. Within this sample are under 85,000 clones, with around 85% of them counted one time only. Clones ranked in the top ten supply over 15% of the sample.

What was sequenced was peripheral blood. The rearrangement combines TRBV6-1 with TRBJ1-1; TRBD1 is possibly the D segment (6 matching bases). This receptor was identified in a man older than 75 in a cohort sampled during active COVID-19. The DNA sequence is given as TGTGCCAGCAGTGGGAACCAAGGGGGGGGAAGGAACACTGAAGCTTTCTTT. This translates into CASSGNQGGGRNTEAFF.